These 31 T cell receptor beta chains were sequenced from one sample in a study of shared clonotypes between healthy human individuals. TCRdb keeps only in-frame clones here, not all; method: immunoSEQ multiplex PCR. The data contain some 1 million clones, 65% to 80% of them singletons. The specimen sequenced was memory CD4+ T cells sorted from blood. The subset was: CD45RA-negative fraction. The source is a man younger than 30 in good health.

The CDR3 is CASSNTGVMERGQQFF. The CDR3 DNA sequence: TGTGCCAGCAGCAACACAGGGGTGATGGAGCGTGGGCAGCAGTTCTTC. The rearrangement joins TRBV5-4 to TRBJ2-1, with 7 bases identical to TRBD1. The CDR3 loop spans 16 amino acids. V dropped 4 bases and J dropped 11; count of bases not matched to a gene: 18. Looked up from germline, CDR1 is SGHNT and CDR2 is YYREEE (reference sequence). Drawing the rest from reference TRBV5-4 and TRBJ2-1, the complete variable domain is ETGVTQSPTHLIKTRGQQVTLRCSSQSGHNTVSWYQQALGQGPQFIFQYYREEENGRGNFPPRFSGLQFPNYSSELNVNALELDDSALYLCASSNTGVMERGQQFFGPGTRLTVL.

The rearrangement uses TRBV5-6 and TRBJ2-5; TRBD2 aligns across 14 bases. J lost 2 bases, V lost 1 base, and 7 bases had no gene match. Looked up from germline, CDR1 is SGHDT and CDR2 is YYEEEE. The CDR3 spans 18 residues. CDR3 region: CASSLLGLAGGSQETQYF. CDR3 nucleotides: TGTGCCAGCAGCTTGCTCGGACTAGCGGGGGGTAGTCAAGAGACCCAGTACTTC.

The chain links TRBV28 to TRBJ2-3; 8 bases align to TRBD1. CDR3 length: 17 amino acids. V shed 6 bases, J shed 0 bases, and the junction held 11 bases outside the gene matches. Germline assignment: CDR1 MDHEN and CDR2 SYDVKM. The CDR3 coding sequence is TGTGCCAGCAGCCTTCTCCCAGGACAGGGCAGCACAGATACGCAGTATTTT. Protein product: CASSLLPGQGSTDTQYF. Full variable domain (outside the CDR3, taken from reference TRBV28 and TRBJ2-3): DVKVTQSSRYLVKRTGEKVFLECVQDMDHENMFWYRQDPGLGLRLIYFSYDVKMKEKGDIPEGYSVSREKKERFSLILESASTNQTSMYLCASSLLPGQGSTDTQYFGPGTRLTVL.

The chain is built from TRBV5-1 and TRBJ2-7; 7 nucleotides align to TRBD1. The CDR3 runs 14 residues. Germline V gene lookup returns CDR1 SGHRS and CDR2 YFSETQ. V lost 8 bases and J lost 3; bases outside the gene matches: 11. In DNA form, the CDR3 reads TGCGCCAGTACCCCGGGACAGATTATCTACGAGCAGTACTTC. It specifies CASTPGQIIYEQYF.

This clone was recorded a few times. The V gene is TRBV28, the J gene TRBJ2-3, with D perhaps matching TRBD1 or TRBD2 (5 bases each). This CDR3 comprises 13 residues. Germline lookup yields CDR1 MDHEN and CDR2 SYDVKM. V was cut by 4 bases and J by 14 bases, with 19 bases left in between. CDR3: CASSSPGASRLYF. The CDR3 DNA reads as TGTGCCAGCAGTTCCCCCGGGGCTAGTCGTTTGTATTTT.

This chain uses TRBV30 with TRBJ2-3, with 11 bases aligning to TRBD2. Germline lookup yields CDR1 GTSNPN and CDR2 SVGIG (reference sequence). The CDR3 totals 16 residues. The V and J ends lost 0 bases and 6 bases, in that order; junction bases with no gene match: 8. CDR3 in DNA: TGTGCCTGGAGTGTTGGCCTAGCGGGAGGCGGTGATACGCAGTATTTT. This encodes CAWSVGLAGGGDTQYF.

The rearrangement joins TRBV20-1 to TRBJ2-7; D call uncertain. Germline CDR1 and CDR2: DFQATT and SNEGSKA (reference sequence). V lost 3 bases to trimming and J lost 3 bases, with 6 bases between them. This CDR3 is 11 amino acids long. The CDR3 sequence: CSARKGYEQYF. The CDR3 bases are TGCAGTGCTAGGAAGGGCTACGAGCAGTACTTC.

The chain carries TRBV18 and TRBJ1-6, with D unresolved. CDR1 is KGHSH and CDR2 is LQKENI in the germline V gene. Trimming pared 3 bases from V and 10 bases from J, leaving 10 bases between. The CDR3 covers 13 residues. CDR3 sequence: CASSPYVGSPLHF. The CDR3 bases are TGTGCCAGCTCACCGTACGTAGGGTCACCCCTCCACTTT.

The chain joins TRBV27 to TRBJ2-7; 10 bases align to TRBD2. Trimming at V came to 5 bases and at J to 1 base, leaving 5 bases not matched to a gene. The CDR3 is 15 amino acids. Germline assignment: CDR1 MNHEY and CDR2 SMNVEV (reference sequence). This CDR3 reads CASSTPSGSSYEQYF. The DNA for the CDR3 is TGTGCCAGCAGTACCCCTAGCGGGAGTTCCTACGAGCAGTACTTC.

The chain links TRBV6-6 to TRBJ1-5; 8 positions agree with TRBD1. Trimming took 7 bases from V and 4 from J; bases not matched to a gene: 6. The CDR3 runs 14 residues. CDR1 MNHNY and CDR2 SVGAGI come from the germline V gene (reference sequence). The CDR3 coding sequence is TGTGCCAGCAAAACGACAGGGGAGAATCAGCCCCAGCATTTT. It codes for CASKTTGENQPQHF.

The chain links TRBV18 to TRBJ2-7; 9 nucleotides match TRBD1. Germline trimming cut 3 bases from V and 3 bases from J; bases unmatched to any gene: 6. This CDR3 has 15 residues. Per germline, CDR1 KGHSH and CDR2 LQKENI. CDR3 sequence: CASSPRTGALYEQYF. CDR3 DNA sequence: TGTGCCAGCTCACCTCGGACAGGGGCCCTCTACGAGCAGTACTTC.

The rearrangement uses TRBV6-6 and TRBJ1-2; 10 nucleotides match TRBD1. The junction had 3 bases not matched to a gene; V was cut back by 0 bases and J by 2 bases. The germline V gene encodes CDR1 MNHNY and CDR2 SVGAGI (reference sequence). This CDR3 is built from 16 residues. CDR3 nucleotide sequence: TGTGCCAGCAGTTACTCGTCGGGACAGGGGAACTATGGCTACACCTTC. This sequence encodes CASSYSSGQGNYGYTF.

This chain links TRBV25-1 with TRBJ1-6; tentative D call: TRBD1 (5 bases). Per germline, CDR1 MGHDK and CDR2 SYGVNS. This CDR3 has 13 residues. Between the trimmed V and J ends, which lost 8 bases and 7 bases, there was a span of 12 bases. CDR3 loop: CASGRAPNSPLHF. The CDR3 DNA sequence: TGTGCCAGCGGCAGGGCCCCGAATTCACCCCTCCACTTT.

The sample holds one count of this clone. The V call is TRBV11-2, the J call TRBJ2-2; TRBD1 aligns across 9 bases. Losses at the gene ends were 1 base for V and 5 bases for J; bases not matched to a gene: 11. This CDR3 is 18 amino acids long. Germline V lookup: CDR1 SGHAT, CDR2 FQNNGV. The DNA for the CDR3 is TGTGCCAGCAGCTTAGGTCTTGGACAGGGGAGTAATACCGGGGAGCTGTTTTTT. As protein: CASSLGLGQGSNTGELFF.

This clone has more than one count but fewer than ten. CDR3 protein: CASSLSRVSEQFF. The CDR3 DNA reads TGTGCCAGCAGCCTTTCCAGGGTAAGCGAGCAGTTCTTC. The chain joins TRBV14 to TRBJ2-1; a weak D match, TRBD1 (5 bases). The V and J ends lost 4 bases and 10 bases respectively, with 14 bases between them. The germline V gene has CDR1 SGHDN and CDR2 FVKESK. The CDR3 runs 13 residues.

CDR3 residues: CASSSLTGGIAEAFF. CDR3 sequence (DNA): TGTGCCAGCAGTTCGTTGACAGGGGGGATAGCTGAAGCTTTCTTT. The chain recombines TRBV6-1 with TRBJ1-1, with TRBD1 identical over 9 bases. CDR1 and CDR2 (germline): MNHNS, SASEGT. This CDR3 spans 15 amino acids. V was pared by 5 bases and J by 6 bases, with 10 bases of the junction left unmatched.

The V and J genes are TRBV4-3 and TRBJ1-5; 9 positions match TRBD1. The germline CDR1 and CDR2 sequences are LGHNA and YSLEER. V lost 1 base and J lost 7; bases outside the gene matches: 14. The CDR3 sequence is 18 residues long. The CDR3: CASSQALLSPGQGQPQHF. CDR3 nucleotides: TGCGCCAGCAGCCAAGCCCTACTTTCACCGGGACAGGGCCAGCCCCAGCATTTT.

The chain employs TRBV30 and TRBJ1-2; D is unresolved. This CDR3 spans 12 amino acids. The germline V and J ends were trimmed by 2 bases and 2 bases, with 6 bases remaining between them. Germline CDR1 reads GTSNPN; CDR2 reads SVGIG (reference sequence). The CDR3 is CAWSIGNYGYTF. The CDR3 coding sequence is TGTGCCTGGAGTATAGGGAACTATGGCTACACCTTC.

CDR3 residues: CASSLNGVSPQETQYF. The CDR3 region has the DNA TGTGCCAGCAGCTTGAACGGGGTTTCACCCCAAGAGACCCAGTACTTC. The chain is built from TRBV5-8 and TRBJ2-5, with a tentative D call TRBD2 (5 bases). The CDR3 is 16 amino acids. V lost 1 base to trimming and J lost 1 base, with 14 bases between them. Germline lookup yields CDR1 SGHTS and CDR2 YDEGEE.

The chain uses TRBV5-1 and TRBJ2-5; weak D call: TRBD2 (6 bases). The CDR3 runs to 15 residues. Trimming removed 4 bases at V and 3 bases at J, with 16 bases between. Looked up from germline, CDR1 is SGHRS and CDR2 is YFSETQ. CDR3 sequence (DNA): TGCGCCAGCAGCCTGGAGGGACGGATTGAAGAGACCCAGTACTTC. It codes for CASSLEGRIEETQYF. The full variable domain, with the rest looked up from reference TRBV5-1 and TRBJ2-5, is KAGVTQTPRYLIKTRGQQVTLSCSPISGHRSVSWYQQTPGQGLQFLFEYFSETQRNKGNFPGRFSGRQFSNSRSEMNVSTLELGDSALYLCASSLEGRIEETQYFGPGTRLLVL.

The CDR3 loop reads CASSQRLGGFGTQYF. CDR3 DNA: TGTGCCAGCAGTCAAAGACTAGGGGGTTTCGGTACGCAGTATTTT. The chain has TRBV28 and TRBJ2-3, with D possibly being TRBD1 or TRBD2 (6 bases each). V gave up 5 bases and J gave up 8 bases, with 20 bases separating them. Germline-derived CDR1 and CDR2 are MDHEN and SYDVKM. The CDR3 totals 15 residues.

The CDR3 loop is CASSLSRVDTEAFF. The CDR3 DNA is TGTGCCAGCAGCCTCTCTAGGGTGGACACTGAAGCTTTCTTT. V is TRBV7-9 and J is TRBJ1-1, with no clear D. The germline gives CDR1 SEHNR, CDR2 FQNEAQ (reference sequence). Trimming pared 5 bases from V and 3 bases from J, leaving 13 bases between. This CDR3 comprises 14 residues.

This rearrangement joins TRBV4-3 to TRBJ2-5; D is unresolved. V was pared by 1 base and J by 1 base, with 4 bases between. The CDR3 loop spans 13 amino acids. Germline CDR1 LGHNA, CDR2 YSLEER. As DNA, the CDR3 is TGCGCCAGCAGCCAAGGGGCCCAAGAGACCCAGTACTTC. Its translation: CASSQGAQETQYF.

This rearrangement joins TRBV5-1 to TRBJ2-7, with 10 bases fitting TRBD2. V trimming: 2 bases; J trimming: 2 bases; junction bases outside the gene matches: 16. CDR3 size: 19 residues. The V gene's germline CDR1 is SGHRS and CDR2 YFSETQ. This chain's CDR3 is CASSFISPSGSIGAYEQYF. CDR3 DNA sequence: TGCGCCAGCAGCTTTATAAGCCCTAGCGGGAGTATCGGGGCCTACGAGCAGTACTTC.

This clone was observed a handful of times. This chain connects TRBV28 to TRBJ2-6; D not resolved. Trimming cost V 3 bases and J 0 bases, with 15 bases left between them. CDR3 length: 18 residues. Germline lookup yields CDR1 MDHEN and CDR2 SYDVKM. The CDR3 region has the DNA TGTGCCAGCAGTTTGGGGTGGGGTCCTAGCTCTGGGGCCAACGTCCTGACTTTC. Translation: CASSLGWGPSSGANVLTF.

The CDR3 bases are TGTGCCAGCAGCTTGCGGACAGACAAAAACATTCAGTACTTC. The encoded protein is CASSLRTDKNIQYF. The genes are TRBV5-4 and TRBJ2-4; D is perhaps TRBD1 (6 bases). Trimming removed 1 base from V and 3 bases from J, with 8 bases in between. The CDR3 contains 14 residues. CDR1 and CDR2 from the germline V gene are SGHNT and YYREEE (reference sequence).

The rearrangement joins TRBV30 to TRBJ1-3, with unresolved D. Between the trimmed V and J ends, which lost 5 bases and 0 bases, there was a span of 11 bases. The CDR3 is made up of 14 amino acids. In germline, CDR1 is GTSNPN, CDR2 SVGIG (reference sequence). Written as DNA, the CDR3 is TGTGCCTGGGGACCGGGAACCTCTGGAAACACCATATATTTT. Encoded protein: CAWGPGTSGNTIYF.

This sequence joins TRBV2 and TRBJ1-1; D might be TRBD1 (6 bases). CDR3 length: 14 amino acids. The V and J ends lost 5 bases and 0 bases respectively, with 10 bases between them. CDR1 SNHLY and CDR2 FYNNEI come from the germline V gene. The CDR3 is CASSPQGMNTEAFF. For the CDR3, the DNA is TGTGCCAGCAGTCCCCAGGGGATGAACACTGAAGCTTTCTTT. The whole variable domain, filled in from reference TRBV2 and TRBJ1-1, reads EPEVTQTPSHQVTQMGQEVILRCVPISNHLYFYWYRQILGQKVEFLVSFYNNEISEKSEIFDDQFSVERPDGSNFTLKIRSTKLEDSAMYFCASSPQGMNTEAFFGQGTRLTVV.

Here the CDR3 reads CASSSDGLIQYF. DNA of the CDR3: TGTGCCAGCAGCTCGGACGGTTTAATTCAGTACTTC. The chain employs TRBV7-2 and TRBJ2-4, with no clear D. The CDR3 is 12 residues long. V shed 4 bases and J shed 10 bases, with 11 bases lying between them. Germline V CDR1 and CDR2: SGHTA, FQGNSA.

This clone was counted once. The genes are TRBV6-1 and TRBJ2-1, with TRBD2 as a possible D gene (6 bases). Trimming took 7 bases from V and 2 from J, leaving 12 bases between them. The CDR3 runs 14 residues. The germline gives CDR1 MNHNS, CDR2 SASEGT. This chain's CDR3 is CASNGGRTYNEQFF. The DNA for the CDR3 is TGTGCCAGCAACGGGGGAAGGACCTACAATGAGCAGTTCTTC.

In the case of this clone: This specimen includes other DNA sequences encoding the same CDR3. This sequence joins TRBV5-4 and TRBJ2-3; D is ambiguous. The V end lost 1 base, the J end lost 1 base, and 4 bases lay between the germline ends. The CDR3 is 13 amino acids. Germline V gene data show CDR1 as SGHNT and CDR2 as YYREEE (reference sequence). The CDR3 sequence is CASSLYGTDTQYF. CDR3 sequence (DNA): TGTGCCAGCAGCTTGTATGGCACAGATACGCAGTATTTT.